In this sample, the clone carrying this T cell receptor beta chain turned up a few times. Its antigen is as yet unknown. The record originates from a study of vaccination effects on CD4 cells after COVID-19. ViraFEST used viral peptide pools to expand antigen-specific CD4+ T cells before sequencing. Upon completion of more than eight days in culture, CD4+ T cells were isolated. Vaccination of participants consisted of two doses of either the BNT162b2 or mRNA-1273 vaccine. After around 2 million PBMC were placed in each well, they were cultured with approximately 10 IU/ml IL-2 and 10 ug/ml peptides. The J segment lost 7 bases and the V segment lost 1 base, leaving 6 bases of the junction unmatched. The CDR3 is made up of 15 amino acids. Germline assignment: CDR1 LGHNA and CDR2 YSLEER. TCRdb's table, derived via immunoSEQ multiplex PCR, lists solely in-frame clones and lacks some. The top ten hold 5.5% to 8% of the sample, which has 20,000 to 30,000 clones, roughly 79% seen once.

Here the sequenced sample was CD4+ T cells from PBMCs cultured with SARS-CoV-2 spike peptides, taken after COVID-19 vaccination. The clonotype originates from a human donor who received a COVID-19 vaccine. Some clones in this sample may be carry-over from other donors' samples. V usage is TRBV4-3 and J usage is TRBJ1-2; 10 nucleotides align to TRBD1. Here the CDR3 DNA reads TGCGCCAGCAGCCAAGGAGGGACAGGGGATTCTGGCTACACCTTC. Its protein product is CASSQGGTGDSGYTF.